This TCR beta chain came from a study of T cell changes during pregnancy in multiple sclerosis. Sequenced by immunoSEQ multiplex PCR; TCRdb stores in-frame clones only, minus some. In the table there are 35,000 to 45,000 clones, 90% to 95% of which are singletons. CDR1 and CDR2 from the germline V gene are SNHLY and FYNNEI. V dropped 4 bases and J dropped 7 bases, with 10 bases sitting between them. This CDR3 spans 12 amino acids. This clone was detected a few times. This TCR derives from a female donor in good health, enrolled as a control in a pregnancy study. This chain links TRBV2 with TRBJ1-2; D is ambiguous. The material sequenced was CD4+ T cells from peripheral blood mononuclear cells, taken in the second trimester of pregnancy. The DNA for the CDR3 is TGTGCCAGCAGTGTTATGCGAGGTGGCTACACCTTC. It translates to CASSVMRGGYTF.